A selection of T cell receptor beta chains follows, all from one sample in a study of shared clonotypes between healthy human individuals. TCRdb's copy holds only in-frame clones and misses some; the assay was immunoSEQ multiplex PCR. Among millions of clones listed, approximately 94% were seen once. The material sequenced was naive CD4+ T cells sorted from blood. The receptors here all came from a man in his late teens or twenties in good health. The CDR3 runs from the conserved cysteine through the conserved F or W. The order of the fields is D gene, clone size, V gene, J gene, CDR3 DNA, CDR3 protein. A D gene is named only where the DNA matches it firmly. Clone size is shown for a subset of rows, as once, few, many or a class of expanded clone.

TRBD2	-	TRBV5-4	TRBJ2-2	TGTGCCAGCAGCTTGGATGCGGGGGGGAACACCGGGGAGCTGTTTTTT	CASSLDAGGNTGELFF
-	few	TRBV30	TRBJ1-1	TGTGCCTGGAGTGTCGGGGGGCAAGCTTTCTTT	CAWSVGGQAFF
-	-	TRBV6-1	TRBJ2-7	TGTGCCAGCAGTGAAGTATCCCCTACGCGTTCCTACGAGCAGTACTTC	CASSEVSPTRSYEQYF
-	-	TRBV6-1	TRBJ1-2	TGTGCCAGCAGTGGACTGATAGCTAACTATGGCTACACCTTC	CASSGLIANYGYTF
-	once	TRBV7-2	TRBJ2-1	TGTGCCAGCAGCTCTCGACTGGGCAGCTCCTACAATGAGCAGTTCTTC	CASSSRLGSSYNEQFF
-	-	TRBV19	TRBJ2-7	TGTGCCAGTAGTCTCCTCCTTTCCTACGAGCAGTACTTC	CASSLLLSYEQYF
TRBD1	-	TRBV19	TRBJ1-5	TGTGCCAGTAGTATAGACTCACAGGGGCAGCCCCAGCATTTT	CASSIDSQGQPQHF
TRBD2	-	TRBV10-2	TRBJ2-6	TGCGCCAGTTCCCCGGGACTAGCGGGGGAGTACGGGGCCAACGTCCTGACTTTC	CASSPGLAGEYGANVLTF
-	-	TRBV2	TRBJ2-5	TGTGCCAGCAGGCCCCCGGACAGGCATGCGGGGGAGCAGTACTTC	CASRPPDRHAGEQYF
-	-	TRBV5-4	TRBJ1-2	TGTGCCAGCAGCTTAGACAGCTCTAACTATGGCTACACCTTC	CASSLDSSNYGYTF
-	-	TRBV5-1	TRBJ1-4	TGCGCCAGCAGCTTAGACAGGGAAAAACTGTTTTTT	CASSLDREKLFF
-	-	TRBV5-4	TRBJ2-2	TGTGCCAGCAGCATAGGACTCCTACCGAACACCGGGGAGCTGTTTTTT	CASSIGLLPNTGELFF
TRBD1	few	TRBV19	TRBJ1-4	TGTGCCAGTAGTACACAGGGGGCAACTAATGAAAAACTGTTTTTT	CASSTQGATNEKLFF
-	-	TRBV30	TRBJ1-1	TGTGCCTGGAGTGTTCAGAGCACTGAAGCTTTCTTT	CAWSVQSTEAFF
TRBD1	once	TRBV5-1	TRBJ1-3	TGCGCCAGCAGGGGTCAGGGGGGCGCTGGAAACACCATATATTTT	CASRGQGGAGNTIYF
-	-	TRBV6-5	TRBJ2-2	TGTGCCAGCAGTACAGGGTACGTCAGGACCGGGGAGCTGTTTTTT	CASSTGYVRTGELFF
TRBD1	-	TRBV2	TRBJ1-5	TGTGCCAGCAGCCTAAAACCGGGACAGGGGGCAGATCAGCCCCAGCATTTT	CASSLKPGQGADQPQHF
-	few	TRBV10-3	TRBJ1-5	TGTGCCATCAGTGAGTCGGGCGGCAATCAGCCCCAGCATTTT	CAISESGGNQPQHF
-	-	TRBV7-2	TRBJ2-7	TGTGCCAGCAGCCCGGGGCGGGGCGGGACCTCCTACGAGCAGTACTTC	CASSPGRGGTSYEQYF
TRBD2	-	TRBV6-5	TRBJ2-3	TGTGCCAGCAGTTACAGGCTAGCGGGCACAGATACGCAGTATTTT	CASSYRLAGTDTQYF
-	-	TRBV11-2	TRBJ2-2	TGTGCCAGCAGCTTTCGGGGATCGGCTGGGGGGGAGCTGTTTTTT	CASSFRGSAGGELFF
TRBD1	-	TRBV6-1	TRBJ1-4	TGTGCCAGCAGCCAACAGGGGGTGGGTGAAAAACTGTTTTTT	CASSQQGVGEKLFF
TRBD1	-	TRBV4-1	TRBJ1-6	TGCGCCAGCAGCCAGGCAGGGGGTAATTCACCCCTCCACTTT	CASSQAGGNSPLHF
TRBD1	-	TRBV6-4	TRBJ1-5	TGTGCCAGCAGTGACTCCGGACAGGGAAGTCCACCAGATAGCAATCAGCCCCAGCATTTT	CASSDSGQGSPPDSNQPQHF
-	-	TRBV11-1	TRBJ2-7	TGTGCCAGCAGCTTTACAGATCAGTACGAGCAGTACTTC	CASSFTDQYEQYF
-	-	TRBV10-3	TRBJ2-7	TGTGCCATCAGTGGGTCGGGGAGTAGATCCTACGAGCAGTACTTC	CAISGSGSRSYEQYF
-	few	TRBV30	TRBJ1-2	TGTGCCTGCCGCCCTCTCCGGACGGCTTATAACTATGGCTACACCTTC	CACRPLRTAYNYGYTF
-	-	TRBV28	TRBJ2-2	TGTGCCAGCAGTTTAGGTATCAGGGACACCGGGGAGCTGTTTTTT	CASSLGIRDTGELFF
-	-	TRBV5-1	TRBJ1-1	TGCGCCAGCTCGCACCAGATGAACACTGAAGCTTTCTTT	CASSHQMNTEAFF
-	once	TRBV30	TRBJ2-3	TGTGCCTGGAGTGTGAGGGGGAGAAACACAGATACGCAGTATTTT	CAWSVRGRNTDTQYF
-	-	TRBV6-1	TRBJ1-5	TGTGCCAGCAGTGAGGTTGGGTTTGGGCGGCCCCAGCATTTT	CASSEVGFGRPQHF
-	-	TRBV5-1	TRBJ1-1	TGCGCCAGCAGCTTGGCCGGCAGTCTGAACACTGAAGCTTTCTTT	CASSLAGSLNTEAFF
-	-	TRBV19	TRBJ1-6	TGTGCCAGTAGTAGGCTCAAACAGCAAACCTCACCCCTCCACTTT	CASSRLKQQTSPLHF
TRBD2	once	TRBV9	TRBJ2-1	TGTGCCAGCAGCGTCGGCTGGGAGGGACTAGCGGGATGGTACAATGAGCAGTTCTTC	CASSVGWEGLAGWYNEQFF
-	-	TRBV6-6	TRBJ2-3	TGTGCCAGCAGTTACCCGGGGTTCACAGATACGCAGTATTTT	CASSYPGFTDTQYF
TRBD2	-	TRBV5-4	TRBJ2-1	TGTGCCAGCAGCGAGCTTTATTCCGGGAGGGATGGCAATGAGCAGTTCTTC	CASSELYSGRDGNEQFF
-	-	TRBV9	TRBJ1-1	TGTGCCAGCAGCGTACAGGGTCGGGGTTCGACTGAAGCTTTCTTT	CASSVQGRGSTEAFF
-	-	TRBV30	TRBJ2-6	TGTGCCTGGACGACTGGGGCCAACGTCCTGACTTTC	CAWTTGANVLTF
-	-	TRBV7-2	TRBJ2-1	TGTGCCAGCAGCTTAGATCGGGACCCCTCCTACAATGAGCAGTTCTTC	CASSLDRDPSYNEQFF
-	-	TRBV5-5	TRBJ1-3	TGTGCCAGCAGCTTACGGGGAGACGGAAACACCATATATTTT	CASSLRGDGNTIYF
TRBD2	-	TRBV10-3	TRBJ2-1	TGTGCCATCAGTGAGGGACTAGCGGGAAGGCTTGAGCAGTTCTTC	CAISEGLAGRLEQFF
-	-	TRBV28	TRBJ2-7	TGTGCCAGCAACTTAGGGGGGGTAACAGGTCGGGAGCAGTACTTC	CASNLGGVTGREQYF